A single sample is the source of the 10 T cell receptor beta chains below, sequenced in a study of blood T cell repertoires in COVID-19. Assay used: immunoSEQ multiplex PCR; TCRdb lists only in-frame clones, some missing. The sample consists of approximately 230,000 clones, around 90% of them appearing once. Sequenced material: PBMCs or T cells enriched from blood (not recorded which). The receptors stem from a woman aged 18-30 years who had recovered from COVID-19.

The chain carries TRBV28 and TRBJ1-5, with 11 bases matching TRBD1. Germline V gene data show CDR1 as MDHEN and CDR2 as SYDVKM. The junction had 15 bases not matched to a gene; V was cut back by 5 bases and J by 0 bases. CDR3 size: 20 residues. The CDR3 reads CASSPYWTGGGFTSNQPQHF. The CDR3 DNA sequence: TGTGCCAGCAGTCCCTATTGGACAGGGGGCGGATTTACTAGCAATCAGCCCCAGCATTTT.

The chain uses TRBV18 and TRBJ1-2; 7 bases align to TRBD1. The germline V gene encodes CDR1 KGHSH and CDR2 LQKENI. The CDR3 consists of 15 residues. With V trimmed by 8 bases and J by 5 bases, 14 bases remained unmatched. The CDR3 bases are TGTGCCAGCGAAGGCGACAGGGTCAAAAGATATGGCTACACCTTC. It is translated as CASEGDRVKRYGYTF.

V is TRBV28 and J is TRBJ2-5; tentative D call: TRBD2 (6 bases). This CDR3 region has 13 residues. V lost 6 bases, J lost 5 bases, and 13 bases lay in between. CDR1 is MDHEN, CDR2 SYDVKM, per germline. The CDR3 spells CASSRGGGETQYF. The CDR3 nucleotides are TGTGCCAGCAGCCGCGGAGGAGGGGAGACCCAGTACTTC.

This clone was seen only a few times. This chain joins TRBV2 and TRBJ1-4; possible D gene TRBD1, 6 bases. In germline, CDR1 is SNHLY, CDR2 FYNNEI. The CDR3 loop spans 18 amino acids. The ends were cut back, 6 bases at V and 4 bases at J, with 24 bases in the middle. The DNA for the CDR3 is TGTGCCAGCAGAGAGGACAGTAATATGATTTTGGGTAATGAAAAACTGTTTTTT. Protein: CASREDSNMILGNEKLFF.

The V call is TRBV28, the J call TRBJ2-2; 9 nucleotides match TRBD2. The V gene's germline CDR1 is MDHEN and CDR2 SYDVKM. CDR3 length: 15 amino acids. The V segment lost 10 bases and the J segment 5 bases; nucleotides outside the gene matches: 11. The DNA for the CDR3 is TGTGCCACCGAACCAGGGACTAGCTATACCGGGGAGCTGTTTTTT. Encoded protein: CATEPGTSYTGELFF. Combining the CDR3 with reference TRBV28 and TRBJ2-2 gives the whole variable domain DVKVTQSSRYLVKRTGEKVFLECVQDMDHENMFWYRQDPGLGLRLIYFSYDVKMKEKGDIPEGYSVSREKKERFSLILESASTNQTSMYLCATEPGTSYTGELFFGEGSRLTVL.

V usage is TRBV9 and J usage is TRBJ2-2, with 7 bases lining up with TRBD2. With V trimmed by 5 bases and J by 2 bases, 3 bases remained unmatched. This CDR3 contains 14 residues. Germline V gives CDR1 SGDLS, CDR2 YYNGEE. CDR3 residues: CASRLAVNTGELFF. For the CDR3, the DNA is TGTGCCAGCAGGCTAGCGGTTAACACCGGGGAGCTGTTTTTT.

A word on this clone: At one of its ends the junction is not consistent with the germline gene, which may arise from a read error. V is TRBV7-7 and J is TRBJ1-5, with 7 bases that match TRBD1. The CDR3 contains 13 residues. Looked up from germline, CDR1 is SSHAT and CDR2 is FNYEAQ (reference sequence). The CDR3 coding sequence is TGTGCTAGCAGCATCGACAGGGATCAGCCCCAGCATTTT. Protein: CASSIDRDQPQHF.

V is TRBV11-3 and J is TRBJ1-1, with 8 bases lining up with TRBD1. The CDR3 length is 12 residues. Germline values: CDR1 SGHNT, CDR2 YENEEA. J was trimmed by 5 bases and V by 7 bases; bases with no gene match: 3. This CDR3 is CASTRGRTEAFF. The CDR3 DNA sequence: TGTGCCAGCACCAGGGGGCGGACTGAAGCTTTCTTT.

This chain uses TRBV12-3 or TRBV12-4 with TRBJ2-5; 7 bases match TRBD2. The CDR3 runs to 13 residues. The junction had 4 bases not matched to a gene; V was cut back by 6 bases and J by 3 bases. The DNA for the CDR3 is TGTGCCAGCAGCGACGGACTAGAAGAGACCCAGTACTTC. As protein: CASSDGLEETQYF.

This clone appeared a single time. The CDR3 loop is CASSTLGDREGTEAFF. The CDR3 DNA follows: TGTGCCAGTAGTACCCTGGGGGACAGGGAAGGCACTGAAGCTTTCTTT. The chain carries TRBV19 and TRBJ1-1; 9 bases match TRBD1. Germline values: CDR1 LNHDA, CDR2 SQIVND (reference sequence). V shed 4 bases, J shed 4 bases, and the junction held 10 bases outside the gene matches. CDR3 length: 16 amino acids.